A single sample gave rise to the 30 T cell receptor beta chains below, sequenced in a study of blood T cell repertoires in COVID-19. TCRdb keeps only in-frame clones here, not all; method: immunoSEQ multiplex PCR. The table has fewer than 200,000 clones, 70% to 90% seen once. Material: peripheral blood. Source of these receptors: a woman aged 55-69 years with COVID-19, enrolled during active disease.

This chain uses TRBV29-1 with TRBJ1-1; TRBD1 matches 7 bases. The CDR3 sequence is 12 residues long. V gave up 6 bases and J gave up 8 bases; unmatched junction bases: 9. Germline V gene lookup returns CDR1 SQVTM and CDR2 ANQGSEA. The CDR3 bases are TGCAGCGTCCAGCCTGGACAGGCCGAAGCTTTCTTT. Its protein is CSVQPGQAEAFF.

This clone has just a few counts. The rearrangement joins TRBV29-1 to TRBJ1-2, with D unclear. CDR1 SQVTM and CDR2 ANQGSEA come from the germline V gene. With 7 bases removed from V and 10 bases from J, the gap between germline ends came to 19 bases. The CDR3 extends over 12 amino acids. The CDR3 DNA sequence: TGCAGCGGGAAAAAAGAGGAGTTGGACTACACCTTC. It is translated as CSGKKEELDYTF. Together with reference TRBV29-1 and TRBJ1-2, the CDR3 gives the full variable domain: SAVISQKPSRDICQRGTSLTIQCQVDSQVTMMFWYRQQPGQSLTLIATANQGSEATYESGFVIDKFPISRPNLTFSTLTVSNMSPEDSSIYLCSGKKEELDYTFGSGTRLTVV.

The V call is TRBV15, the J call TRBJ1-1, with D perhaps matching TRBD1 (5 bases). CDR3 size: 15 residues. CDR1 LNHNV and CDR2 YYDKDF come from the germline V gene (reference sequence). Trimming removed 0 bases at V and 0 bases at J, with 8 bases between. CDR3 DNA: TGTGCCACCAGCAGAGAAGACAGAATGAACACTGAAGCTTTCTTT. Translating gives CATSREDRMNTEAFF.

The chain recombines TRBV5-4 with TRBJ1-4; 8 nucleotides align to TRBD1. Germline CDR1 SGHNT, CDR2 YYREEE (reference sequence). The CDR3 covers 13 residues. Germline trimming cut 0 bases from V and 8 bases from J; bases unmatched to any gene: 0. In DNA, the CDR3 is TGTGCCAGCAGCTTGGACAGGGGGGAAAAACTGTTTTTT. Translation: CASSLDRGEKLFF.

V gene TRBV6-5 combines with J gene TRBJ1-2; 7 bases align to TRBD1. V shed 6 bases, J shed 6 bases, and the junction held 1 base outside the gene matches. Germline V gene sequence: CDR1 MNHEY, CDR2 SVGAGI. The CDR3 extends over 11 amino acids. CDR3 DNA sequence: TGTGCCAGCAGCGACAGGGATGGCTACACCTTC. Translating gives CASSDRDGYTF.

The rearrangement uses TRBV19 and TRBJ1-2; the D gene is possibly TRBD1 (6 bases). Trimming stripped 2 bases from V and 8 bases from J, with 15 bases between. The CDR3 is 14 residues long. Germline assignment: CDR1 LNHDA and CDR2 SQIVND (reference sequence). This CDR3 is CASSISGGNRGYTF. The CDR3 DNA is TGTGCCAGTAGTATATCGGGGGGCAATAGAGGCTACACCTTC.

The chain couples TRBV9 to TRBJ2-7; D uncertain. With 0 bases removed from V and 3 bases from J, the gap between germline ends came to 13 bases. CDR1 SGDLS and CDR2 YYNGEE come from the germline V gene. The CDR3 contains 15 residues. CDR3 sequence (DNA): TGTGCCAGCAGCGTAGGAGGTGGGTTAGTCTACGAGCAGTACTTC. Residues: CASSVGGGLVYEQYF.

The chain links TRBV6-1 to TRBJ1-5; 8 positions match TRBD1. The CDR3 is made up of 16 amino acids. Trimming removed 1 base from V and 3 bases from J; junction bases left unmatched: 5. Looked up from germline, CDR1 is MNHNS and CDR2 is SASEGT. The CDR3, as DNA: TGTGCCAGCAGTGAAGAGACAGGGGCCTACAATCAGCCCCAGCATTTT. It is translated as CASSEETGAYNQPQHF.

V usage is TRBV5-1 and J usage is TRBJ2-3, with TRBD2 matching over 7 bases. CDR3 length: 12 residues. Germline V gene sequence: CDR1 SGHRS, CDR2 YFSETQ. Germline trimming cut 5 bases from V and 4 bases from J; bases unmatched to any gene: 1. CDR3 sequence: CASRGRADTQYF. DNA for the CDR3: TGCGCCAGCAGGGGGAGGGCAGATACGCAGTATTTT.

The V call is TRBV6-4, the J call TRBJ2-3; 10 positions agree with TRBD2. CDR3 size: 14 residues. Trimming at V came to 8 bases and at J to 4 bases, leaving 6 bases not matched to a gene. Germline-derived CDR1 and CDR2 are MRHNA and SNTAGT. The CDR3, as DNA: TGTGCCAGCGCAGAGCGGGGGGGCCCAGATACGCAGTATTTT. It yields the protein CASAERGGPDTQYF.

The chain combines TRBV6-5 with TRBJ1-3; no definite D call. V lost 6 bases and J lost 1, with 7 bases in between. Germline CDR1 reads MNHEY; CDR2 reads SVGAGI. This CDR3 is built from 13 residues. CDR3 sequence: CASSLTSGNTIYF. CDR3 DNA sequence: TGTGCCAGCAGCTTAACTTCTGGAAACACCATATATTTT.

CDR3 DNA: TGTGCCAGCAGCCCCCCGGGCCCAACAGGGACTGAAGCTTTCTTT. Residues: CASSPPGPTGTEAFF. This sequence joins TRBV5-4 and TRBJ1-1, with D possibly being TRBD1 (6 bases). The germline CDR1 and CDR2 sequences are SGHNT and YYREEE (reference sequence). The CDR3 covers 15 residues. The germline V and J ends were trimmed by 4 bases and 5 bases, with 18 bases remaining between them. The full variable domain, completed using reference TRBV5-4 and TRBJ1-1, is ETGVTQSPTHLIKTRGQQVTLRCSSQSGHNTVSWYQQALGQGPQFIFQYYREEENGRGNFPPRFSGLQFPNYSSELNVNALELDDSALYLCASSPPGPTGTEAFFGQGTRLTVV.

The V gene is TRBV4-1, the J gene TRBJ1-1, with D perhaps TRBD1 (5 bases). The CDR3 contains 16 residues. Germline loops: CDR1 MGHRA, CDR2 YSYEKL. The V and J ends lost 1 base and 8 bases respectively, with 20 bases between them. In DNA form, the CDR3 reads TGCGCCAGCAGCCAAGCCGGTTGGAGCGGGGGGAACGAAGCTTTCTTT. Its translation is CASSQAGWSGGNEAFF.

This sequence joins TRBV19 and TRBJ1-1, with D unresolved. The CDR3 consists of 12 residues. Germline CDR1 and CDR2: LNHDA and SQIVND (reference sequence). Trimming removed 7 bases at V and 4 bases at J, with 10 bases between. The chain's CDR3 is CASTVYGTEAFF. The DNA for the CDR3 is TGTGCCAGTACAGTATATGGCACTGAAGCTTTCTTT.

This sequence joins TRBV5-1 and TRBJ2-3, with D hard to call. In germline, CDR1 is SGHRS, CDR2 YFSETQ. The CDR3 consists of 14 residues. The V and J ends lost 0 bases and 3 bases respectively, with 8 bases between them. CDR3 loop: CASSLADTTDTQYF. The DNA of the CDR3 is TGCGCCAGCAGCTTGGCAGACACTACAGATACGCAGTATTTT.

The chain has TRBV4-1 and TRBJ1-5; D unclear. The V end was cut by 0 bases, the J end by 0 bases, with 6 bases between. The CDR3 runs to 15 residues. Germline lookup yields CDR1 MGHRA and CDR2 YSYEKL. The CDR3 region has the DNA TGCGCCAGCAGCCAAGAGCGCCGTAGCAATCAGCCCCAGCATTTT. Translation: CASSQERRSNQPQHF.

This chain links TRBV25-1 with TRBJ1-6; 9 nucleotides agree with TRBD1. Germline trimming cut 8 bases from V and 6 bases from J; bases unmatched to any gene: 2. The CDR3 is made up of 13 amino acids. In germline, CDR1 is MGHDK, CDR2 SYGVNS. CDR3 amino acids: CASEGQGNSPLHF. Written as DNA, the CDR3 is TGTGCCAGCGAGGGACAGGGTAATTCACCCCTCCACTTT. Drawing the rest from reference TRBV25-1 and TRBJ1-6, the complete variable domain is EADIYQTPRYLVIGTGKKITLECSQTMGHDKMYWYQQDPGMELHLIHYSYGVNSTEKGDLSSESTVSRIRTEHFPLTLESARPSHTSQYLCASEGQGNSPLHFGNGTRLTVT.

This clone was seen just once. The rearrangement uses TRBV11-1 and TRBJ1-1, with D unclear. This CDR3 comprises 11 residues. Germline values: CDR1 SGHAT, CDR2 FQDESV (reference sequence). V was cut by 5 bases and J by 5 bases, with 6 bases left in between. In DNA, the CDR3 is TGTGCCAGCAGCCGGGGAACTGAAGCTTTCTTT. Translation: CASSRGTEAFF. The whole variable domain, remainder taken from reference TRBV11-1 and TRBJ1-1, is EAEVAQSPRYKITEKSQAVAFWCDPISGHATLYWYRQILGQGPELLVQFQDESVVDDSQLPKDRFSAERLKGVDSTLKIQPAELGDSAMYLCASSRGTEAFFGQGTRLTVV.

This sequence joins TRBV7-3 and TRBJ2-3; D unclear. CDR1 SGHTA and CDR2 FQGTGA come from the germline V gene. The CDR3 consists of 11 residues. Trimming left V 6 bases short and J 3 bases short, with 4 bases between. CDR3 amino acids: CASSITDTQYF. The CDR3 coding sequence is TGTGCCAGCAGTATTACAGATACGCAGTATTTT. Using reference TRBV7-3 and TRBJ2-3 for the parts outside the CDR3, the full variable domain is GAGVSQTPSNKVTEKGKYVELRCDPISGHTALYWYRQSLGQGPEFLIYFQGTGAADDSGLPNDRFFAVRPEGSVSTLKIQRTERGDSAVYLCASSITDTQYFGPGTRLTVL.

V is TRBV7-8 and J is TRBJ1-4, with D possibly being TRBD1 (5 bases). V lost 2 bases to trimming and J lost 13 bases, with 14 bases between them. Per the germline V gene, CDR1 is SGHVS and CDR2 is FQNEAQ. The CDR3 contains 13 residues. DNA of the CDR3: TGTGCCAGCAGCTTAAGACTTCTGGGGGGACTGTTTTTT. Amino acids: CASSLRLLGGLFF.

The count of this clone is one. The genes are TRBV9 and TRBJ2-2; TRBD2 agrees at 8 bases. Germline V gives CDR1 SGDLS, CDR2 YYNGEE. V was pared by 6 bases and J by 6 bases, with 4 bases of the junction left unmatched. The CDR3 covers 13 residues. Here the CDR3 reads CASTGGPSGELFF. CDR3 DNA: TGTGCCAGCACGGGAGGGCCGTCCGGGGAGCTGTTTTTT.

This clone was recorded once. Its ends do not fully match the called genes, so a read error is possible. DNA for the CDR3: TGTGCCAGCTCACCGGGACTAGCGGGAGTCAACTTC. It encodes CASSPGLAGVNF. The gene calls are TRBV18 and TRBJ2-7; 14 nucleotides align to TRBD2. The CDR3 covers 12 residues. Germline CDR1 is KGHSH and CDR2 is LQKENI.

V is TRBV11-2 and J is TRBJ1-2, with D unresolved. Trimming took 1 base from V and 8 from J, leaving 17 bases between them. The CDR3 length is 15 residues. Germline-derived CDR1 and CDR2 are SGHAT and FQNNGV. The DNA for the CDR3 is TGTGCCAGCAGCTTAGGCCCTAAAAAATCCGGGGGCTACACCTTC. Encoded protein: CASSLGPKKSGGYTF.

V is TRBV10-2 and J is TRBJ1-1; D is perhaps TRBD1 (5 bases). The V gene lost 7 bases and the J gene lost 1 base, with 13 bases spanning the gap. The CDR3 is made up of 14 amino acids. Germline assignment: CDR1 WSHSY and CDR2 SAAADI. The CDR3 DNA follows: TGCGCCAGCACCAAGGACATCAAGAACACTGAAGCTTTCTTT. It yields the protein CASTKDIKNTEAFF.

The chain is built from TRBV6-5 and TRBJ1-2; D is unresolved. The V end was cut by 2 bases, the J end by 8 bases, with 18 bases between. The length of the CDR3 is 15 residues. Per germline, CDR1 MNHEY and CDR2 SVGAGI. CDR3 coding DNA: TGTGCCAGCAGTTACGGTCGCGGAGGAGGCGGCGGCTACACCTTC. Protein product: CASSYGRGGGGGYTF.

The chain employs TRBV5-1 and TRBJ2-1; 10 bases agree with TRBD2. The CDR3 is 15 amino acids. The germline V gene encodes CDR1 SGHRS and CDR2 YFSETQ. V shed 2 bases, J shed 9 bases, and the junction held 8 bases outside the gene matches. The CDR3 DNA is TGCGCCAGCAGCTTCTCTAGCGGGAGCACAACTGAGCAGTTCTTC. Amino acids: CASSFSSGSTTEQFF.

This chain connects TRBV5-4 to TRBJ1-2; D call uncertain. V was cut by 0 bases and J by 8 bases, with 14 bases left in between. There are 14 residues in the CDR3. Germline-derived CDR1 and CDR2 are SGHNT and YYREEE (reference sequence). The chain's CDR3 is CASSLARTLGGYTF. The CDR3 DNA reads TGTGCCAGCAGCTTGGCCCGGACTCTCGGAGGCTACACCTTC.

The chain links TRBV5-1 to TRBJ1-4; D gene ambiguous. Trimming took off 4 bases at V and 0 bases at J, with 10 bases between the two ends. From germline, CDR1 is SGHRS and CDR2 YFSETQ. The CDR3 covers 15 residues. For the CDR3, the DNA is TGCGCCAGCAGCCTAAGGACTGCAACTAATGAAAAACTGTTTTTT. Its translation: CASSLRTATNEKLFF.

The J gene is TRBJ2-5, the V gene TRBV7-3, with D possibly matching TRBD2 (7 bases). Trimming left V 3 bases short and J 5 bases short, with 16 bases between. This CDR3 is built from 15 residues. Germline CDR1 is SGHTA and CDR2 is FQGTGA. The CDR3 DNA reads as TGTGCCAGCAGCTTCCTCGGGGGGCGAAGGGAGACCCAGTACTTC. It encodes CASSFLGGRRETQYF.

J is TRBJ1-2 and V is TRBV19, with D perhaps matching TRBD1 (6 bases). Trimming cost V 7 bases and J 4 bases, with 16 bases left between them. The CDR3 is made up of 14 amino acids. The germline V gene encodes CDR1 LNHDA and CDR2 SQIVND (reference sequence). CDR3 protein: CASTKTTGPYGYTF. In DNA form, the CDR3 reads TGTGCCAGTACCAAAACGACAGGCCCCTATGGCTACACCTTC.